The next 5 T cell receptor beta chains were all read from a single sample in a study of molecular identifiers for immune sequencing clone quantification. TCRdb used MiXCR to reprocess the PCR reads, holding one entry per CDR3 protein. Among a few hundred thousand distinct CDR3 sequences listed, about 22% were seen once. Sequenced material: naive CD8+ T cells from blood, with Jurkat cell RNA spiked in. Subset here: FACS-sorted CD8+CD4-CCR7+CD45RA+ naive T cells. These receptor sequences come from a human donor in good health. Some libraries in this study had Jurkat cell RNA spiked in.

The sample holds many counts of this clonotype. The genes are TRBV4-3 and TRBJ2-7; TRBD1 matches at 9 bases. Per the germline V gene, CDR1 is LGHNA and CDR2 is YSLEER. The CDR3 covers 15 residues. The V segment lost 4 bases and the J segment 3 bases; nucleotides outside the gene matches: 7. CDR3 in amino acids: CASSLGTGSVYEQYF. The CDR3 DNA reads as TGCGCCAGCAGCCTCGGGACAGGGAGCGTCTACGAGCAGTACTTC.

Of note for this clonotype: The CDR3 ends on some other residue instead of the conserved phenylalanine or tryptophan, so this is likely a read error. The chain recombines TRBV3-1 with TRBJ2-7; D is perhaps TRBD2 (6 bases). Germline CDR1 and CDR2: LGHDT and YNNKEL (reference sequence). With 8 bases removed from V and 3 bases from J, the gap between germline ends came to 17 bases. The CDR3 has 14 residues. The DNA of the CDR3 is TGTGCCAGCTACTATGGACGCGGGGACTACGAGCAGTACCTC. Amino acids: CASYYGRGDYEQYL.

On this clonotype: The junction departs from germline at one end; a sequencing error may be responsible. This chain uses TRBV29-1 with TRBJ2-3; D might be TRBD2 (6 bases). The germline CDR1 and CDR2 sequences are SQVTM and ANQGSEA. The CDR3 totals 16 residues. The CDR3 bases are TGCAGCGTTGAGGCCGGGACTCGGAGAAACACAGATATGCAGTATTTT. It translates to CSVEAGTRRNTDMQYF.

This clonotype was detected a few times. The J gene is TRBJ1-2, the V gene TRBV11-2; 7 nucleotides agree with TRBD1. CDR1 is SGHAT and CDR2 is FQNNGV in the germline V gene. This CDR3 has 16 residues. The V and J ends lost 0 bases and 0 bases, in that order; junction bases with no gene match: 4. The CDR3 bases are TGTGCCAGCAGCTTAGAGGGACAGCTTACTAACTATGGCTACACCTTC. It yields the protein CASSLEGQLTNYGYTF.

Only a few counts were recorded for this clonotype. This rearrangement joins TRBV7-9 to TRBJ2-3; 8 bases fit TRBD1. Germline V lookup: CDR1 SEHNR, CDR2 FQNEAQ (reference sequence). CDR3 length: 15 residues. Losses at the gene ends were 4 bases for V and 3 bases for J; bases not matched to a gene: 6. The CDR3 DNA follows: TGTGCCAGCAGCTCTAGGACAGGGACTACAGATACGCAGTATTTT. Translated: CASSSRTGTTDTQYF.